This TCR beta chain was identified in a study of Ad26.COV2.S vaccination and SARS-CoV-2 variants. Sequenced by immunoSEQ multiplex PCR; TCRdb stores in-frame clones only, minus some. The table records 500,000 or so clones, roughly nine tenths of them present only once. Treatment of the sample: some 20 received Ad26.COV2.S at low or high dose, single or two shots; 5 received placebo; per-sample allocation not given. Sampling was done on day 63 after the first vaccine or placebo injection. This CDR3 is built from 15 residues. CDR1 and CDR2 from the germline V gene are LGHDT and YNNKEL (reference sequence). Trimming shortened V by 1 base and J by 9 bases, and 18 bases separated the two germline ends.

This chain connects TRBV3-1 (or the pseudogene TRBV3-2) to TRBJ1-2; the D gene is possibly TRBD1 (5 bases). This sequence was found in a person aged 18-60 years who received the Ad26.COV2.S COVID-19 vaccine or a placebo. This material consisted of peripheral blood, taken in a trial of Ad26.COV2.S vaccine versus placebo. In DNA, the CDR3 is TGTGCCAGCAGCCAAGGTTCTCGAGGGGACTTGAGCTACACCTTC. Its protein product is CASSQGSRGDLSYTF.